Listed here are 26 T cell receptor beta chains from one sample, sequenced in a study of graft-versus-host responses after intestinal transplantation. Using immunoSEQ multiplex PCR, the repertoire was profiled, and TCRdb retains in-frame clones only, with some absent. The sample lists 80,000 to 100,000 clones; 85% to 95% were seen once. These TCRs' antigens remain unknown. The input for sequencing was unstimulated CD8+ T cells sorted from spleen or lymph node cells, taken before transplant. The receptors stem from a human donor who was the organ donor for an intestinal transplant.

The V gene is TRBV29-1, the J gene TRBJ1-2, with 7 bases that match TRBD1. CDR1 SQVTM and CDR2 ANQGSEA come from the germline V gene. The ends lost 6 bases at V and 6 bases at J; junction bases unmatched: 7. This CDR3 spans 12 amino acids. Here the CDR3 DNA reads TGCAGCGTGAGGACAGGCTCCGATGGCTACACCTTC. Protein sequence: CSVRTGSDGYTF.

The gene calls are TRBV28 and TRBJ1-5; 9 positions match TRBD1. Germline V lookup: CDR1 MDHEN, CDR2 SYDVKM. The CDR3 consists of 18 residues. V dropped 6 bases and J dropped 0; count of bases not matched to a gene: 12. The CDR3 region has the DNA TGTGCCAGCAGCCCGTTGGGACAGGGAACAACTAGCAATCAGCCCCAGCATTTT. Amino acid sequence: CASSPLGQGTTSNQPQHF.

V is TRBV4-1 and J is TRBJ2-7, with a weak D call TRBD1 (5 bases). Germline V CDR1 and CDR2: MGHRA, YSYEKL. V was pared by 0 bases and J by 6 bases, with 6 bases between. The length of the CDR3 is 12 residues. The CDR3 sequence: CASSQETAEQYF. The CDR3 DNA follows: TGCGCCAGCAGCCAAGAGACAGCCGAGCAGTACTTC.

This chain joins TRBV19 and TRBJ1-3; possible D gene TRBD1, 6 bases. The CDR3 length is 13 residues. V lost 9 bases and J lost 1, with 10 bases in between. In germline, CDR1 is LNHDA, CDR2 SQIVND (reference sequence). The DNA of the CDR3 is TGTGCCAGCATCGGGACATCTGGAAACACCATATATTTT. Amino acids: CASIGTSGNTIYF.

V and J are TRBV27 and TRBJ1-1; TRBD1 matches 9 bases. V gave up 4 bases and J gave up 7 bases; unmatched junction bases: 7. This CDR3 is built from 14 residues. Germline CDR1 and CDR2: MNHEY and SMNVEV (reference sequence). The CDR3 nucleotides read TGTGCCAGCAGTTCCCGGGACAGGGCGGATGAAGCTTTCTTT. Its protein product is CASSSRDRADEAFF.

This chain uses TRBV15 with TRBJ2-3; tentatively, D is TRBD1 (6 bases). The V end lost 5 bases, the J end lost 2 bases, and 23 bases lay between the germline ends. The V gene's germline CDR1 is LNHNV and CDR2 YYDKDF (reference sequence). This CDR3 region has 18 residues. The CDR3, as DNA: TGTGCCACCAGCTTCTACCCCAGGGGATTAATTATCACAGATACGCAGTATTTT. This sequence encodes CATSFYPRGLIITDTQYF. The variable domain in full, completed from reference TRBV15 and TRBJ2-3, reads DAMVIQNPRYQVTQFGKPVTLSCSQTLNHNVMYWYQQKSSQAPKLLFHYYDKDFNNEADTPDNFQSRRPNTSFCFLDIRSPGLGDTAMYLCATSFYPRGLIITDTQYFGPGTRLTVL.

The V call is TRBV6-1, the J call TRBJ2-1; 7 bases agree with TRBD2. In germline, CDR1 is MNHNS, CDR2 SASEGT. The V and J ends lost 2 bases and 2 bases, in that order; junction bases with no gene match: 3. The CDR3 length is 15 residues. CDR3 sequence reads: CASSESGETYNEQFF. The CDR3 coding sequence is TGTGCCAGCAGTGAAAGCGGGGAAACCTACAATGAGCAGTTCTTC.

The chain joins TRBV10-2 to TRBJ2-1, with 11 bases matching TRBD2. Losses at the gene ends were 7 bases for V and 3 bases for J; bases not matched to a gene: 5. The length of the CDR3 is 15 residues. The germline gives CDR1 WSHSY, CDR2 SAAADI. The CDR3 DNA follows: TGCGCCAGCAACCAACTAGCGGGGGTCTACAATGAGCAGTTCTTC. Translated, it gives CASNQLAGVYNEQFF.

The rearrangement joins TRBV5-1 to TRBJ2-7; 9 positions agree with TRBD1. Germline loops: CDR1 SGHRS, CDR2 YFSETQ. The CDR3 contains 15 residues. J lost 5 bases, V lost 6 bases, and 12 bases had no gene match. The chain's CDR3 is CASKTGTGSSDEQYF. The CDR3 DNA follows: TGCGCCAGCAAGACGGGGACAGGGTCTTCGGACGAGCAGTACTTC.

The rearrangement links TRBV5-1 to TRBJ2-7; TRBD2 agrees at 9 bases. Germline values: CDR1 SGHRS, CDR2 YFSETQ. The length of the CDR3 is 13 residues. The V and J ends lost 8 bases and 2 bases, in that order; junction bases with no gene match: 5. As DNA, the CDR3 is TGCGCCAGTCGACTAGCGGATACCTACGAGCAGTACTTC. The encoded protein is CASRLADTYEQYF.

The genes are TRBV23-1 and TRBJ1-1; 9 bases are shared with TRBD1. TRBV23-1 is an ORF for which the function is uncertain. With 5 bases clipped from V and 0 bases from J, the junction kept 13 bases outside the gene matches. The length of the CDR3 is 18 residues. The CDR3 nucleotides read TGCGCCAGCAGTAGGCCCCGCTGGACAGGGGCCTTGAACACTGAAGCTTTCTTT. Amino acids: CASSRPRWTGALNTEAFF.

The genes are TRBV5-1 and TRBJ2-3; D may be TRBD1 (6 bases). V shed 2 bases and J shed 0 bases, with 10 bases lying between them. The CDR3 totals 15 residues. Looked up from germline, CDR1 is SGHRS and CDR2 is YFSETQ. In DNA, the CDR3 is TGCGCCAGCAGCTTCTGGACAGCTAGCACAGATACGCAGTATTTT. Translating it yields CASSFWTASTDTQYF. The full variable domain, with the rest looked up from reference TRBV5-1 and TRBJ2-3, is KAGVTQTPRYLIKTRGQQVTLSCSPISGHRSVSWYQQTPGQGLQFLFEYFSETQRNKGNFPGRFSGRQFSNSRSEMNVSTLELGDSALYLCASSFWTASTDTQYFGPGTRLTVL.

The CDR3 reads CASSPGVSTEAFF. The CDR3 DNA follows: TGTGCCAGTAGTCCAGGGGTGAGCACTGAAGCTTTCTTT. The J gene is TRBJ1-1, the V gene TRBV19, with D tentatively TRBD1 (6 bases). Germline loops: CDR1 LNHDA, CDR2 SQIVND (reference sequence). CDR3 length: 13 residues. V gave up 5 bases and J gave up 4 bases, with 11 bases separating them.

This clone was observed a few times. This same CDR3 is encoded by further DNA sequences in the sample. The gene calls are TRBV19 and TRBJ1-1; 7 nucleotides align to TRBD1. CDR1 and CDR2 (germline): LNHDA, SQIVND (reference sequence). The ends lost 2 bases at V and 3 bases at J; junction bases unmatched: 0. This CDR3 contains 13 residues. The CDR3 DNA is TGTGCCAGTAGTATAACAGGGGACACTGAAGCTTTCTTT. It encodes CASSITGDTEAFF. The complete variable domain, with remaining parts taken from reference TRBV19 and TRBJ1-1, reads DGGITQSPKYLFRKEGQNVTLSCEQNLNHDAMYWYRQDPGQGLRLIYYSQIVNDFQKGDIAEGYSVSREKKESFPLTVTSAQKNPTAFYLCASSITGDTEAFFGQGTRLTVV.

J is TRBJ1-5 and V is TRBV2; D not resolved. The V and J ends lost 4 bases and 0 bases respectively, with 10 bases between them. Germline V gene lookup returns CDR1 SNHLY and CDR2 FYNNEI. The CDR3 runs to 15 residues. The CDR3 coding sequence is TGTGCCAGCAGTGTTCCCCCATTTAGCAATCAGCCCCAGCATTTT. This encodes CASSVPPFSNQPQHF.

V gene TRBV7-8 combines with J gene TRBJ1-5, with a possible D match to TRBD1 (5 bases). The CDR3 extends over 15 amino acids. Germline loops: CDR1 SGHVS, CDR2 FQNEAQ. V shed 5 bases and J shed 1 base, with 12 bases lying between them. CDR3 residues: CASSPRRGSNQPQHF. Written as DNA, the CDR3 is TGTGCCAGCAGCCCCCGGCGGGGCAGCAATCAGCCCCAGCATTTT.

The chain uses TRBV2 and TRBJ2-7, with 16 positions matching TRBD2. The germline gives CDR1 SNHLY, CDR2 FYNNEI. The CDR3 spans 17 residues. Germline trimming cut 8 bases from V and 2 bases from J; bases unmatched to any gene: 9. CDR3 residues: CASLPGLAGGDPYEQYF. CDR3 in DNA: TGTGCCAGCTTACCGGGACTAGCGGGGGGGGACCCCTACGAGCAGTACTTC.

The J gene is TRBJ2-7, the V gene TRBV27; 10 nucleotides match TRBD2. The CDR3 has 19 amino acids. Trimming removed 4 bases from V and 5 bases from J; junction bases left unmatched: 20. Germline V CDR1 and CDR2: MNHEY, SMNVEV (reference sequence). The CDR3 is CASSSLGQGPSGSSDEQYF. In DNA, the CDR3 is TGTGCCAGCAGTTCCCTGGGGCAGGGTCCTAGCGGGAGTAGCGACGAGCAGTACTTC.

This clone showed up just a few times. V is TRBV30 and J is TRBJ2-7; 12 bases line up with TRBD1. V was pared by 4 bases and J by 7 bases, with 8 bases of the junction left unmatched. This CDR3 has 14 residues. Germline V CDR1 and CDR2: GTSNPN, SVGIG (reference sequence). This CDR3 is CAWIGGQGAVEQYF. CDR3 DNA sequence: TGTGCCTGGATTGGGGGACAGGGGGCCGTGGAGCAGTACTTC.

V gene TRBV14 combines with J gene TRBJ1-1; no definite D call. Germline assignment: CDR1 SGHDN and CDR2 FVKESK. Trimming cost V 1 base and J 4 bases, with 7 bases left between them. CDR3 size: 13 residues. In nucleotides, the CDR3 is TGTGCCAGCAGCCAAGTTCCAGGCACTGAAGCTTTCTTT. Translation gives CASSQVPGTEAFF.

The V gene is TRBV7-9, the J gene TRBJ2-1; D might be TRBD1 (6 bases). The CDR3 covers 12 residues. V was cut by 2 bases and J by 7 bases, with 6 bases left in between. Germline V gene data show CDR1 as SEHNR and CDR2 as FQNEAQ (reference sequence). Written as DNA, the CDR3 is TGTGCCAGCAGCTTAACAGGGAATGAGCAGTTCTTC. Translated: CASSLTGNEQFF.

The genes are TRBV6-4 and TRBJ2-7; 7 nucleotides line up with TRBD2. J was trimmed by 6 bases and V by 4 bases; bases with no gene match: 3. This CDR3 has 12 amino acids. Germline assignment: CDR1 MRHNA and CDR2 SNTAGT. The CDR3 region is CASSAGEGEQYF. The CDR3 DNA follows: TGTGCCAGCAGTGCGGGGGAGGGCGAGCAGTACTTC.

CDR3 sequence reads: CASSLARASYVLGEQYF. CDR3 in DNA: TGTGCCAGCAGCTTAGCGAGGGCTAGCTATGTTCTCGGCGAGCAGTACTTC. The chain has TRBV7-9 and TRBJ2-7; a possible D gene is TRBD2 (5 bases). This CDR3 has 17 residues. V was trimmed by 0 bases and J by 6 bases, leaving 21 bases between them. The germline V gene has CDR1 SEHNR and CDR2 FQNEAQ (reference sequence).

The chain is built from TRBV4-1 and TRBJ2-7; 8 bases agree with TRBD1. The CDR3 spans 13 residues. J was trimmed by 2 bases and V by 4 bases; bases with no gene match: 1. Germline lookup yields CDR1 MGHRA and CDR2 YSYEKL. The CDR3 is CASSPDRAYEQYF. CDR3 coding DNA: TGCGCCAGCAGCCCGGACAGGGCCTACGAGCAGTACTTC.

The gene calls are TRBV7-6 and TRBJ2-3, with TRBD2 matching 11 bases. CDR3 length: 16 residues. The V and J ends lost 3 bases and 5 bases, in that order; junction bases with no gene match: 7. Germline CDR1 reads SGHVS; CDR2 reads FNYEAQ. CDR3 nucleotides: TGTGCCAGCAGCTTGGGTACTAGCGGGGGTGAAGATACGCAGTATTTT. This codes for CASSLGTSGGEDTQYF.

This clone has a single count. This chain uses TRBV9 with TRBJ1-4, with a tentative D call TRBD1 (5 bases). This CDR3 region has 11 residues. Trimming removed 7 bases at V and 7 bases at J, with 8 bases between. From germline, CDR1 is SGDLS and CDR2 YYNGEE. CDR3 sequence: CASGAGEKLFF. CDR3 DNA sequence: TGTGCCAGCGGGGCAGGTGAAAAACTGTTTTTT.